The rows below give T cell receptor beta chains drawn from one sample of a study of cytomegalovirus exposure and HLA in healthy donors. TCRdb keeps only in-frame clones here, not all; method: immunoSEQ multiplex PCR. The sample records about 40,000 clones, 40% to 60% being singletons. Sequencing was performed on PBMCs. Receptors were obtained from a human donor in good health. CDR3s include the opening cysteine and the closing phenylalanine or tryptophan. The D gene is left open where the match is weak. Only some rows state a clone size, as once, few, many or a class for expanded clones.

v_call	clone_size	j_call	d_call	cdr3_aa	cdr3_nt
TRBV4-2	few	TRBJ2-5	.	CASSQGVGEAEETQYF	TGTGCCAGCAGCCAAGGCGTTGGGGAGGCGGAAGAGACCCAGTACTTC
TRBV28	.	TRBJ1-6	TRBD1	CASRWDRVGSPLHF	TGTGCCAGCAGATGGGACAGGGTCGGGTCACCCCTCCACTTT
TRBV7-9	few	TRBJ2-7	TRBD1	CASSPQGEAYEQYF	TGTGCCAGCAGCCCACAGGGGGAGGCCTACGAGCAGTACTTC
TRBV6-6	.	TRBJ2-1	.	CASSYSTRYNEQFF	TGTGCCAGCAGTTACTCGACTAGATACAATGAGCAGTTCTTC
TRBV28	.	TRBJ2-7	.	CASSPTELSYEQYF	TGTGCCAGCAGCCCGACAGAACTGTCCTACGAGCAGTACTTC
TRBV9	.	TRBJ2-1	.	CASSVPAASSYNEQFF	TGTGCCAGCAGCGTTCCAGCGGCAAGCTCCTACAATGAGCAGTTCTTC
TRBV5-1	.	TRBJ2-7	.	CASSYTAEGAYEQYF	TGCGCCAGCAGCTACACGGCGGAGGGAGCCTACGAGCAGTACTTC
TRBV6-1	.	TRBJ1-6	.	CASSANNSPLHF	TGTGCCAGCAGTGCCAATAATTCACCCCTCCACTTT
TRBV28	.	TRBJ1-4	TRBD1	CASSKQGAEKLFF	TGTGCCAGCAGCAAACAGGGGGCTGAAAAACTGTTTTTT
TRBV30	.	TRBJ1-1	.	CAWSRRGQMNTEAFF	TGTGCCTGGAGCAGGAGAGGACAGATGAACACTGAAGCTTTCTTT
TRBV6-5	.	TRBJ2-5	.	CASTRGSEETQYF	TGTGCCAGCACTAGGGGCAGCGAGGAGACCCAGTACTTC
TRBV28	few	TRBJ1-4	.	CASSRTATNEKLFF	TGTGCCAGCAGCAGGACAGCTACTAATGAAAAACTGTTTTTT
TRBV18	.	TRBJ2-3	TRBD2	CASSPRPGLAGSTDTQYF	TGTGCCAGCTCACCGAGACCGGGACTAGCGGGAAGCACAGATACGCAGTATTTT
TRBV15	.	TRBJ2-2	.	CAIRLATGELFF	TGTGCCATCCGGCTAGCTACCGGGGAGCTGTTTTTT
TRBV14	few	TRBJ1-2	.	CASSQVARDYGYTF	TGTGCCAGCAGCCAAGTGGCCAGGGACTATGGCTACACCTTC
TRBV28	.	TRBJ2-3	.	CASSSGGITDTQYF	TGTGCCAGCAGTTCCGGAGGAATCACAGATACGCAGTATTTT
TRBV28	.	TRBJ1-6	.	CASSLTRVPPLHF	TGTGCCAGCAGTCTCACCAGGGTGCCACCCCTCCACTTT
TRBV6-1	few	TRBJ2-2	.	CASNARDLGTGELFF	TGTGCCAGCAACGCCAGGGACTTAGGGACCGGGGAGCTGTTTTTT
TRBV2	.	TRBJ2-5	.	CASSEDRGSKRETQYF	TGTGCCAGCAGTGAAGACCGCGGGTCAAAGCGGGAGACCCAGTACTTC